This T cell receptor (beta chain) was captured by sequencing in a study of Tregs in tolerant kidney transplant recipients. Recipients received nonmyeloablative bone marrow transplants from related graft donors, with transient mixed chimerism. This clone appeared a few times. V gave up 4 bases and J gave up 5 bases; unmatched junction bases: 5. This CDR3 contains 14 residues. Germline-derived CDR1 and CDR2 are SGHRS and YFSETQ. TCRdb keeps only in-frame clones here, not all; method: immunoSEQ multiplex PCR. The sample includes about 90,000 clones, over 85% of them seen just once. This clonotype was obtained from a human patient who received a combined kidney and bone marrow transplant. The graft donor may have contributed some T cells. The specimen was CD4+ T cells from blood (PBMCs), collected 12 months after the transplant. The J gene is TRBJ1-4, the V gene TRBV5-1; 7 positions agree with TRBD1. The CDR3 DNA reads TGCGCCAGCAGCCGAGACAGGGAGAATGAAAAACTGTTTTTT. Translation gives CASSRDRENEKLFF.